The 18 T cell receptor beta chains reported below all come from one sample, sequenced in a study of radiation and T cells in renal cell carcinoma. The method was immunoSEQ multiplex PCR; TCRdb's version includes in-frame clones alone and lacks a portion of them. Among 20,000 to 25,000 clones, approximately 80% were seen once, and the ten largest hold approximately 39%. Time point reported: baseline pretreatment blood. Treatment meaning: 15 Gy SBRT to primary tumor, nephrectomy 4 weeks later. The material was blood, obtained from a patient whose treatment included radiotherapy and nephrectomy. The receptors were sampled from a man between 60 and 75 years old with renal cell carcinoma.

This clone has just a few counts. The chain employs TRBV9 and TRBJ2-5; 9 bases line up with TRBD1. V gave up 3 bases and J gave up 7 bases; unmatched junction bases: 7. In germline, CDR1 is SGDLS, CDR2 YYNGEE. The CDR3 sequence is 14 residues long. CDR3 residues: CASSAGGQGATQYF. CDR3 sequence (DNA): TGTGCCAGCAGCGCGGGGGGACAGGGAGCGACCCAGTACTTC.

This sequence joins TRBV6-1 and TRBJ2-5; a weak D match, TRBD1 (6 bases). The CDR3 consists of 14 residues. Germline V gives CDR1 MNHNS, CDR2 SASEGT. Trimming stripped 6 bases from V and 4 bases from J, with 15 bases between. Here the CDR3 DNA reads TGTGCCAGCAGCACAGGGAATGTAGGAGAGACCCAGTACTTC. Residues: CASSTGNVGETQYF.

The J gene is TRBJ1-1, the V gene TRBV18; 8 positions match TRBD1. V lost 5 bases to trimming and J lost 7 bases; unmatched junction nucleotides: 6. CDR1 and CDR2 (germline): KGHSH, LQKENI. This CDR3 contains 13 residues. The CDR3 DNA follows: TGTGCCAGCTCAACCGACAGGGGCAGTGAAGCTTTCTTT. Protein sequence: CASSTDRGSEAFF. Drawing the rest from reference TRBV18 and TRBJ1-1, the complete variable domain is NAGVMQNPRHLVRRRGQEARLRCSPMKGHSHVYWYRQLPEEGLKFMVYLQKENIIDESGMPKERFSAEFPKEGPSILRIQQVVRGDSAAYFCASSTDRGSEAFFGQGTRLTVV.

The rearrangement joins TRBV5-6 to TRBJ2-3; 10 positions agree with TRBD1. This CDR3 is 16 amino acids long. J lost 3 bases, V lost 4 bases, and 8 bases had no gene match. Germline CDR1 reads SGHDT; CDR2 reads YYEEEE. The CDR3 reads CASSVDRGRWTDTQYF. In DNA form, the CDR3 reads TGTGCCAGCAGCGTCGACAGGGGGCGATGGACAGATACGCAGTATTTT.

The V and J genes are TRBV15 and TRBJ2-1, with D possibly called TRBD1 or TRBD2 (5 bases each). The germline V gene encodes CDR1 LNHNV and CDR2 YYDKDF (reference sequence). The CDR3 runs to 18 residues. V was cut by 5 bases and J by 7 bases, with 27 bases left in between. The DNA of the CDR3 is TGTGCCACCAGCCCAGAGATCCGGGGACCTCCACCGGGGAATGAGCAGTTCTTC. It is translated as CATSPEIRGPPPGNEQFF. Variable domain in full (rest from reference TRBV15 and TRBJ2-1): DAMVIQNPRYQVTQFGKPVTLSCSQTLNHNVMYWYQQKSSQAPKLLFHYYDKDFNNEADTPDNFQSRRPNTSFCFLDIRSPGLGDTAMYLCATSPEIRGPPPGNEQFFGPGTRLTVL.

This clone occurred a few times. The gene calls are TRBV2 and TRBJ2-7; TRBD2 aligns across 8 bases. Germline V gene sequence: CDR1 SNHLY, CDR2 FYNNEI. CDR3 length equals 14 residues. V gave up 7 bases and J gave up 3 bases; unmatched junction bases: 8. CDR3 coding DNA: TGTGCCAGCATCACGGGACTAGAGCGCTACGAGCAGTACTTC. As protein: CASITGLERYEQYF.

This clone was recorded a few times. This chain connects TRBV5-4 to TRBJ2-1, with 11 bases matching TRBD2. Germline V gene data show CDR1 as SGHNT and CDR2 as YYREEE (reference sequence). With 3 bases clipped from V and 5 bases from J, the junction kept 1 base outside the gene matches. The CDR3 consists of 14 residues. CDR3 sequence (DNA): TGTGCCAGCAGCTGGGGACTAGCGGACAATGAGCAGTTCTTC. Translation gives CASSWGLADNEQFF.

This chain connects TRBV5-1 to TRBJ2-3; D gene uncertain. V shed 0 bases and J shed 0 bases, with 8 bases lying between them. The V gene's germline CDR1 is SGHRS and CDR2 YFSETQ. The CDR3 sequence is 15 residues long. This CDR3 reads CASSLDNPSTDTQYF. Here the CDR3 DNA reads TGCGCCAGCAGCTTGGACAACCCTAGCACAGATACGCAGTATTTT.

The V call is TRBV5-1, the J call TRBJ2-1; D uncertain. Between the trimmed V and J ends, which lost 0 bases and 6 bases, there was a span of 10 bases. CDR3 length equals 14 residues. Looked up from germline, CDR1 is SGHRS and CDR2 is YFSETQ. The CDR3 region has the DNA TGCGCCAGCAGCTTGGTGTCTGGGGTCAATGAGCAGTTCTTC. This encodes CASSLVSGVNEQFF. The full variable domain, completed using reference TRBV5-1 and TRBJ2-1, is KAGVTQTPRYLIKTRGQQVTLSCSPISGHRSVSWYQQTPGQGLQFLFEYFSETQRNKGNFPGRFSGRQFSNSRSEMNVSTLELGDSALYLCASSLVSGVNEQFFGPGTRLTVL.

V gene TRBV2 combines with J gene TRBJ2-3; TRBD1 is a possible D gene (5 bases). The CDR3 is 18 residues long. Trimming removed 4 bases at V and 1 base at J, with 21 bases between. CDR1 and CDR2 (germline): SNHLY, FYNNEI. The CDR3 is CASSVRLNTPRGTDTQYF. In DNA, the CDR3 is TGTGCCAGCAGTGTTAGACTTAACACTCCCAGGGGCACAGATACGCAGTATTTT.

This clone was seen a handful of times. The chain has TRBV19 and TRBJ2-3, with unresolved D. Germline V CDR1 and CDR2: LNHDA, SQIVND (reference sequence). V was cut by 4 bases and J by 6 bases, with 14 bases left in between. The CDR3 runs 14 residues. CDR3 bases: TGTGCCAGTAGTAGTCGAGAGTTCGGGGATACGCAGTATTTT. Amino acid sequence: CASSSREFGDTQYF.

This chain joins TRBV5-1 and TRBJ1-6; 9 bases are shared with TRBD1. This CDR3 comprises 15 residues. The V gene's germline CDR1 is SGHRS and CDR2 YFSETQ. Losses at the gene ends were 1 base for V and 9 bases for J; bases not matched to a gene: 5. The CDR3 reads CASSLRTGEFSPLHF. For the CDR3, the DNA is TGCGCCAGCAGCTTGAGGACAGGGGAATTTTCACCCCTCCACTTT.

The J gene is TRBJ2-2, the V gene TRBV10-3, with TRBD1 matching over 7 bases. The ends lost 6 bases at V and 4 bases at J; junction bases unmatched: 8. CDR3 length: 15 residues. Germline assignment: CDR1 ENHRY and CDR2 SYGVKD. CDR3 loop: CAIRGDRESTGELFF. CDR3 coding DNA: TGTGCCATCAGGGGAGACAGGGAGAGCACCGGGGAGCTGTTTTTT.

The chain uses TRBV9 and TRBJ2-7; 13 bases fit TRBD2. V trimming: 4 bases; J trimming: 4 bases; junction bases outside the gene matches: 8. The CDR3 runs 16 residues. CDR1 SGDLS and CDR2 YYNGEE come from the germline V gene. The CDR3 protein is CASSPSGTSGTYEQYF. The CDR3 DNA sequence: TGTGCCAGCAGCCCGAGCGGGACTAGCGGGACTTACGAGCAGTACTTC.

CDR3 coding DNA: TGCGCCAGCAGCCAACACCGGGACTTCTCGACGGATACGCAGTATTTT. This encodes CASSQHRDFSTDTQYF. This sequence joins TRBV4-1 and TRBJ2-3; D is possibly TRBD2 (6 bases). CDR3 length: 16 residues. V was pared by 2 bases and J by 6 bases, with 18 bases between. Germline loops: CDR1 MGHRA, CDR2 YSYEKL.

As concerns this clone: Other DNA sequences from this sample encode an identical CDR3 as well. The chain combines TRBV20-1 with TRBJ1-3; D is ambiguous. CDR3 length equals 11 residues. Germline CDR1 and CDR2: DFQATT and SNEGSKA (reference sequence). V was cut by 5 bases and J by 3 bases, with 5 bases left in between. The CDR3 DNA is TGCAGTGCTCCGGGTGGAAACACCATATATTTT. The encoded protein is CSAPGGNTIYF.

This clone was observed a few times. The chain is built from TRBV13 and TRBJ2-5, with D possibly TRBD2 on 6 matching bases. Germline CDR1 and CDR2: PRHDT and FYEKMQ (reference sequence). The CDR3 loop spans 16 amino acids. V was clipped by 4 bases and J by 5 bases, with 20 bases between them. CDR3 residues: CASSSNLGSRGETQYF. The CDR3 DNA reads as TGTGCCAGCAGCTCCAACTTGGGGAGCCGGGGGGAGACCCAGTACTTC.

This clone was detected once. This sequence joins TRBV5-1 and TRBJ2-3; D may be TRBD1 or TRBD2 (6 bases each). This CDR3 has 16 amino acids. Germline CDR1 reads SGHRS; CDR2 reads YFSETQ. The V and J ends lost 0 bases and 3 bases respectively, with 14 bases between them. The CDR3: CASSLVARRGTDTQYF. Here the CDR3 DNA reads TGCGCCAGCAGCTTGGTGGCCAGGAGGGGGACAGATACGCAGTATTTT.